The T cell receptor beta chain under discussion was sequenced for a study of regulatory T cells in long-lasting Graves disease. Study observations and caveats: Lower TCR diversity was seen in persistent Graves' patients than in newly diagnosed ones.

Described time point: newly diagnosed GD, antithyroid drugs for less than 3 months. From RNA extracted from PBMCs, the TCR library was made. The CDR3 is made up of 14 amino acids. With V trimmed by 7 bases and J by 4 bases, 5 bases remained unmatched. CDR1 and CDR2 (germline): MDHEN, SYDVKM. Ten or more counts support this clonotype. Its matching antigen is unknown. Building the TCR beta libraries relied on iRepertoire HTBI primers, and CDR3 regions underwent Arm-PCR. One entry per CDR3 protein, called by TCRdb with MiXCR from the multiplex PCR reads. The sample yields roughly 380,000 distinct CDR3 sequences, around 15% seen once. The sample was also reused in another study, on T cells in Graves' hyperthyroidism and ophthalmopathy. This second report adds: Most thyroid clonotypes with frequency above 0.001 were detected in blood.

The V gene is TRBV28, the J gene TRBJ2-4; 9 bases are a match to TRBD1. The sequence was collected from a man aged 35 to 55 with Graves disease. The starting material was peripheral blood mononuclear cells (PBMCs), obtained at new diagnosis, from a patient treated with antithyroid drugs. CDR3 nucleotides: TGTGCCAGCACTACGACAGGGGGAAAAAACATTCAGTACTTC. It translates to CASTTTGGKNIQYF.